This T cell receptor beta chain came from a study of cytomegalovirus exposure and HLA in healthy donors (dated by TCRdb to 2017 to 2019). As for the study more broadly: The 650 to 800 repertoires of the first cohort and the roughly 120 validation repertoires were produced on the same platform, according to a later analysis. The study aimed to test whether cataloging public T cell receptors could reveal signatures of past pathogen exposure. In addition to the first cohort of 650 to 750 subjects, a separate validation cohort of approximately 120 different subjects was used. To predict cytomegalovirus infection status, the study combined high-throughput TCR immunosequencing, statistical association of individual TCRs with disease status, and machine learning.

Of note for this clone: Its antigen remains unidentified. There are no base qualities to consult, and no much larger clone falls within one base.

From cysteine to phenylalanine, the CDR3 is 15 amino acids long. The DNA shown is the 45-base CDR3, in frame from base 1. CDR1 is given as MGHRA and CDR2 as YSYEKL, both from the germline V gene. V is clipped by 2 bases and J by 4 bases, and the sequence between their germline boundaries is 14 bases long. Donors formed part of the validation cohort, which comprised 120 subjects and was distinct from the first cohort of 550 to 850 subjects. Library preparation employed the immunoSEQ multiplex PCR assay. Processing in the source paper ran as follows. A statistical classification framework was built for diagnosing cytomegalovirus status from the catalog of TCR beta chain sequences. Imported from immuneACCESS, the table was reduced by TCRdb to in-frame sequences with V and J called. These copies leave out some clones; in studies compared against another copy, an unresolved V gene accounts for under half, and the cause of the remainder is not known. The V and J calls and clone size come from that table; D and trimming were worked out from the DNA. This sample holds roughly 130,000 clones; roughly 89% were observed only once. Of the sample, over 8.5% is held by the ten largest clones.

General findings and caveats noted by the study authors: In a later analysis, TCRs clustered in the first cohort were found to also tend to co-occur in the roughly 110 validation repertoires, with about 94% of cluster scores above 0. Cytomegalovirus status was reported to be diagnosed by the classifier with high specificity and sensitivity in both the original and validation cohorts. It was suggested by the authors that the approach could potentially be generalized to other disease states and immunological phenotypes. A few of the identified cytomegalovirus-associated TCR beta chains were confirmed in vitro to be specific for cytomegalovirus antigens. While some public TCRs were present in many individuals, most TCR sequences turned up only very rarely across donors. A later analysis lacked HLA typing for the validation cohort, so it scored co-occurrence in that cohort across all 120 repertoires. The study gave a list of some 150 TCR beta chains associated with cytomegalovirus.

This chain is built from TRBV4-1 and TRBJ1-2, with no D gene named confidently. Sequencing was carried out using PBMCs. This TCR was sampled from a woman under 30 in good health and CMV-seropositive. CDR3 reads: CASSQPPEAPYGYTF. The sequence in DNA is TGCGCCAGCAGCCAACCCCCAGAGGCACCCTATGGCTACACCTTC.